These 16 T cell receptor beta chains came from one sample sequenced in a study of T cell changes during pregnancy in multiple sclerosis. The assay was immunoSEQ multiplex PCR, and TCRdb's table has in-frame clones only and misses some. The sample includes tens of thousands of clones, around 91% of them seen just once. The source was peripheral blood, collected in the third trimester of pregnancy. These receptor sequences come from a female donor in good health, enrolled as a control in a pregnancy study.

The J gene is TRBJ2-7, the V gene TRBV18; 8 positions agree with TRBD1. The CDR3 loop spans 14 amino acids. Per germline, CDR1 KGHSH and CDR2 LQKENI. Germline trimming cut 4 bases from V and 2 bases from J; bases unmatched to any gene: 4. CDR3 sequence: CASSLAGGPYEQYF. The CDR3 nucleotides are TGTGCCAGCTCACTCGCAGGGGGCCCCTACGAGCAGTACTTC.

This clone was observed a handful of times. V is TRBV10-3 and J is TRBJ1-6; D may be TRBD1 (5 bases). The CDR3 totals 16 residues. V shed 2 bases and J shed 0 bases, with 8 bases lying between them. Per germline, CDR1 ENHRY and CDR2 SYGVKD. CDR3 nucleotide sequence: TGTGCCATCAGTGAGGGGGGGAGCTCCTATAATTCACCCCTCCACTTT. Translated: CAISEGGSSYNSPLHF.

The V and J genes are TRBV2 and TRBJ1-5; 8 bases map to TRBD1. Germline V gene data show CDR1 as SNHLY and CDR2 as FYNNEI. The ends lost 6 bases at V and 6 bases at J; junction bases unmatched: 7. This CDR3 has 14 residues. CDR3 region: CASSGQGSGQPQHF. Written as DNA, the CDR3 is TGTGCCAGCAGCGGACAGGGATCGGGTCAGCCCCAGCATTTT.

The V and J genes are TRBV7-2 and TRBJ1-1, with D possibly being TRBD1 (6 bases). The CDR3 spans 12 residues. Trimming cost V 5 bases and J 11 bases, with 15 bases left between them. Per the germline V gene, CDR1 is SGHTA and CDR2 is FQGNSA. CDR3 nucleotides: TGTGCCAGCAGCCCCTCACAGGGTTTGGCTTTCTTT. Encoded protein: CASSPSQGLAFF. Supplemented by reference TRBV7-2 and TRBJ1-1, the full variable domain reads GAGVSQSPSNKVTEKGKDVELRCDPISGHTALYWYRQSLGQGLEFLIYFQGNSAPDKSGLPSDRFSAERTGGSVSTLTIQRTQQEDSAVYLCASSPSQGLAFFGQGTRLTVV.

J is TRBJ1-2 and V is TRBV2; D is ambiguous. The CDR3 is 14 residues long. Germline values: CDR1 SNHLY, CDR2 FYNNEI. V dropped 5 bases and J dropped 6 bases, with 16 bases sitting between them. CDR3 region: CASSPVSPRNGYTF. The CDR3 DNA reads as TGTGCCAGCAGTCCCGTCTCTCCCAGGAATGGCTACACCTTC.

The rearrangement links TRBV4-3 to TRBJ1-6; tentative D call: TRBD1 (6 bases). This CDR3 contains 14 residues. Between the trimmed V and J ends, which lost 4 bases and 6 bases, there was a span of 10 bases. CDR1 and CDR2 (germline): LGHNA, YSLEER. CDR3 amino acids: CASSLTRGNSPLHF. CDR3 sequence (DNA): TGCGCCAGCAGCCTTACCAGGGGTAATTCACCCCTCCACTTT.

The CDR3 nucleotides read TGTGCCAGCAGTGGCAGGGGCGCTGGAAACACCATATATTTT. It translates to CASSGRGAGNTIYF. The chain has TRBV2 and TRBJ1-3; a weak D match, TRBD1 (6 bases). The CDR3 length is 14 residues. V lost 4 bases to trimming and J lost 2 bases, with 9 bases between them. CDR1 and CDR2 (germline): SNHLY, FYNNEI.

This chain connects TRBV2 to TRBJ1-6, with TRBD1 as a possible D gene (5 bases). Germline CDR1 and CDR2: SNHLY and FYNNEI. CDR3 length: 13 residues. V dropped 3 bases and J dropped 8 bases, with 8 bases sitting between them. The CDR3 DNA is TGTGCCAGCAGTGAGGGGCATTATTCACCCCTCCACTTT. It is translated as CASSEGHYSPLHF.

CDR3 in amino acids: CASRGTGTGRTDTQYF. DNA of the CDR3: TGTGCCAGCAGGGGAACCGGGACAGGGCGCACAGATACGCAGTATTTT. The J gene is TRBJ2-3, the V gene TRBV28, with 9 bases identical to TRBD1. CDR1 MDHEN and CDR2 SYDVKM come from the germline V gene. The CDR3 contains 16 residues. V lost 6 bases and J lost 1; bases outside the gene matches: 8.

This clone was seen only a few times. This chain uses TRBV30 with TRBJ1-5, with 7 nucleotides matching TRBD1. The CDR3 sequence is 16 residues long. V shed 0 bases and J 5 bases; nucleotides not matched to a gene: 10. The germline gives CDR1 GTSNPN, CDR2 SVGIG (reference sequence). The CDR3 is CAWSVRQGERYQPQHF. As DNA, the CDR3 is TGTGCCTGGAGTGTACGCCAGGGGGAGAGATATCAGCCCCAGCATTTT.

A single count supports this clone. This sequence joins TRBV4-1 and TRBJ1-5; tentatively, D is TRBD1 (5 bases). The germline V and J ends were trimmed by 0 bases and 5 bases, with 11 bases remaining between them. The CDR3 is 15 residues long. In germline, CDR1 is MGHRA, CDR2 YSYEKL. The CDR3 spells CASSQDSTVYQPQHF. The CDR3 DNA follows: TGCGCCAGCAGCCAAGATTCGACAGTTTATCAGCCCCAGCATTTT.

The CDR3 spells CARGTRGGDTQYF. In DNA, the CDR3 is TGTGCCCGAGGGACTCGGGGGGGAGATACGCAGTATTTT. V and J are TRBV6-1 and TRBJ2-3, with 8 bases fitting TRBD2. After removal of 11 bases from V and 5 bases from J, the junction contained 9 bases not matched to a gene. Germline values: CDR1 MNHNS, CDR2 SASEGT. The CDR3 runs 13 residues.

This clone was seen a handful of times. The chain recombines TRBV15 with TRBJ1-1; maybe TRBD1 (5 bases). The CDR3 covers 14 residues. The V and J ends lost 5 bases and 11 bases respectively, with 21 bases between them. In germline, CDR1 is LNHNV, CDR2 YYDKDF (reference sequence). CDR3 protein: CATSRTPEIGQAFF. CDR3 bases: TGTGCCACCAGCCGGACACCCGAGATTGGTCAGGCTTTCTTT.

J is TRBJ2-1 and V is TRBV11-1; possibly TRBD1 for D (5 bases). Per germline, CDR1 SGHAT and CDR2 FQDESV (reference sequence). CDR3 length equals 14 residues. The germline V and J ends were trimmed by 1 base and 4 bases, with 8 bases remaining between them. The CDR3 is CASSLGGAYNEQFF. Here the CDR3 DNA reads TGTGCCAGCAGCTTAGGTGGGGCATACAATGAGCAGTTCTTC.

The chain combines TRBV5-1 with TRBJ2-6; no reliable D call. This CDR3 is 16 amino acids long. Trimming removed 5 bases from V and 4 bases from J, with 16 bases in between. Looked up from germline, CDR1 is SGHRS and CDR2 is YFSETQ. The CDR3 coding sequence is TGCGCCAGCAGTTCCACCTCAGTGTCCGGGGCCAACGTCCTGACTTTC. This sequence encodes CASSSTSVSGANVLTF.

The chain combines TRBV13 with TRBJ2-7; D is perhaps TRBD1 (5 bases). The CDR3 has 13 residues. Germline assignment: CDR1 PRHDT and CDR2 FYEKMQ (reference sequence). V dropped 5 bases and J dropped 3 bases, with 11 bases sitting between them. CDR3 DNA sequence: TGTGCCAGCAGCAAGACAGAATTCTACGAGCAGTACTTC. Translated, it gives CASSKTEFYEQYF. The whole variable domain, filled in from reference TRBV13 and TRBJ2-7, reads AAGVIQSPRHLIKEKRETATLKCYPIPRHDTVYWYQQGPGQDPQFLISFYEKMQSDKGSIPDRFSAQQFSDYHSELNMSSLELGDSALYFCASSKTEFYEQYFGPGTRLTVT.